This is a list of T cell receptor beta chains from one sample in a study of blood T cell repertoires in COVID-19. Sequenced by immunoSEQ multiplex PCR; TCRdb stores in-frame clones only, minus some. The profile shows 150,000 to 200,000 clones, about 80% of them singletons. Sequencing was carried out using peripheral blood. These receptors were taken from a woman aged 80 or older with acute or convalescent COVID-19. The CDR3 runs from the conserved cysteine through the conserved F or W. D genes are given only for firm matches. Rows give clone size only sometimes, using once, few, many, or a class for an expanded clone.

D,J,size,V,CDR3,DNA
NA,TRBJ2-3,NA,TRBV9,CASSVGQMGTDTQYF,TGTGCCAGCAGCGTAGGACAGATGGGCACAGATACGCAGTATTTT
NA,TRBJ1-4,NA,TRBV10-3,CAISEEGRSEKLFF,TGTGCCATCAGTGAGGAGGGGAGGAGCGAAAAACTGTTTTTT
TRBD1,TRBJ1-2,few,TRBV19,CASSTMTGAYGYTF,TGTGCCAGTAGTACCATGACAGGGGCCTATGGCTACACCTTC
NA,TRBJ1-2,NA,TRBV4-1,CASSQDWAEGYTF,TGCGCCAGCAGCCAAGATTGGGCAGAAGGCTACACCTTC
TRBD2,TRBJ2-1,NA,TRBV7-9,CASSFGWASGPYNEQFF,TGTGCCAGCAGCTTTGGTTGGGCTAGCGGGCCCTACAATGAGCAGTTCTTC
NA,TRBJ2-1,once,TRBV2,CASSEYGGTVYNEQFF,TGTGCCAGCAGTGAATATGGCGGGACAGTATACAATGAGCAGTTCTTC
NA,TRBJ1-2,few,TRBV2,CASSEALGSISGYTF,TGTGCCAGCAGTGAAGCGCTTGGCAGTATCTCTGGCTACACCTTC
TRBD1,TRBJ2-7,NA,TRBV7-9,CASSLSGGNEQYF,TGTGCCAGCAGCTTATCAGGGGGCAACGAGCAGTACTTC
TRBD2,TRBJ2-5,NA,TRBV5-4,CASSFRAGGEETQYF,TGTGCCAGCAGCTTTCGAGCGGGAGGTGAGGAGACCCAGTACTTC
NA,TRBJ1-2,NA,TRBV2,CASSEWGSANYGYTF,TGTGCCAGCAGTGAATGGGGCTCCGCCAACTATGGCTACACCTTC
NA,TRBJ2-2,NA,TRBV11-2,CASRAGREANTGELFF,TGTGCCAGCAGGGCGGGGAGAGAGGCGAACACCGGGGAGCTGTTTTTT
TRBD2,TRBJ2-3,NA,TRBV6-5,CASSLLREGSDTQYF,TGTGCCAGCAGTCTCTTGCGGGAGGGGTCAGATACGCAGTATTTT
TRBD2,TRBJ2-3,few,TRBV3-1/TRBV3-2,CASSQVTSGRVGTDTQYF,TGTGCCAGCAGCCAAGTGACTAGCGGGAGAGTCGGCACAGATACGCAGTATTTT
TRBD1,TRBJ1-1,NA,TRBV2,CASSGGTGRTEAFF,TGTGCCAGCAGTGGGGGGACAGGGCGCACTGAAGCTTTCTTT
NA,TRBJ2-4,NA,TRBV21-1,CATPGLALIQYF,TGTGCCACCCCGGGACTAGCCCTCATTCAGTACTTC
TRBD1,TRBJ2-7,NA,TRBV12-5,CASGLDREWDEQYF,TGTGCTAGTGGCCTTGACAGGGAGTGGGACGAGCAGTACTTC
NA,TRBJ1-2,NA,TRBV18,CASSPSQGYGYTF,TGTGCCAGCTCACCCTCACAGGGCTATGGCTACACCTTC
TRBD2,TRBJ2-7,NA,TRBV2,CASFLPLLGGAYEQYF,TGTGCCAGCTTCCTCCCGTTGCTGGGAGGGGCCTACGAGCAGTACTTC
NA,TRBJ1-3,NA,TRBV9,CASSASGARALSGNTIYF,TGTGCCAGCAGCGCCTCAGGGGCGCGGGCCCTCTCTGGAAACACCATATATTTT
NA,TRBJ2-5,NA,TRBV4-1,CASSQAWTKETQYF,TGCGCCAGCAGCCAAGCGTGGACTAAGGAGACCCAGTACTTC
NA,TRBJ2-3,NA,TRBV13,CASSQGTQIGSTDTQYF,TGTGCCAGCAGCCAAGGGACACAGATTGGAAGCACAGATACGCAGTATTTT
NA,TRBJ1-6,NA,TRBV14,CASSQASGYYNSPLHF,TGTGCCAGCAGCCAAGCTTCGGGGTACTATAATTCACCCCTCCACTTT
TRBD1,TRBJ2-2,once,TRBV11-2,CASSLGTGSRTGELFF,TGTGCCAGCAGCTTAGGGACAGGGAGTCGAACCGGGGAGCTGTTTTTT
TRBD2,TRBJ2-2,NA,TRBV3-1/TRBV3-2,CASSQQTSGYRAGELFF,TGTGCCAGCAGCCAACAAACTAGCGGCTATAGGGCCGGGGAGCTGTTTTTT
NA,TRBJ1-1,NA,TRBV3-1/TRBV3-2,CASSYGTTTEAFF,TGTGCCAGCAGCTACGGGACTACCACTGAAGCTTTCTTT
TRBD1,TRBJ1-1,few,TRBV5-5,CASSWGQGASEAFF,TGTGCCAGCAGCTGGGGACAGGGGGCGAGTGAAGCTTTCTTT
NA,TRBJ1-2,NA,TRBV25-1,CASSNRDHGYTF,TGTGCCAGCAGCAACAGGGACCATGGCTACACCTTC
NA,TRBJ1-2,NA,TRBV6-1,CASSDSPNGYTF,TGTGCCAGCAGTGACAGTCCCAATGGCTACACCTTC
TRBD1,TRBJ1-1,NA,TRBV30,CAWSVPGQGFRGAFF,TGTGCCTGGAGTGTTCCGGGACAGGGTTTTCGCGGGGCTTTCTTT
NA,TRBJ2-5,NA,TRBV7-2,CASSLMGSQETQYF,TGTGCCAGCAGCTTAATGGGCAGTCAAGAGACCCAGTACTTC
NA,TRBJ1-1,NA,TRBV3-1/TRBV3-2,CASSQVGGNTEAFF,TGTGCCAGCAGCCAAGTGGGGGGGAACACTGAAGCTTTCTTT
NA,TRBJ1-2,NA,TRBV18,CASSSGQNYGYTF,TGTGCCAGCTCGTCCGGACAGAACTATGGCTACACCTTC
TRBD1,TRBJ1-2,NA,TRBV12-3/TRBV12-4,CASSDRGRVGYTF,TGTGCCAGCAGCGACAGGGGGCGCGTTGGCTACACCTTC
NA,TRBJ1-5,NA,TRBV27,CASSFTQGAQPQHF,TGTGCCAGCAGTTTTACACAGGGCGCTCAGCCCCAGCATTTT
NA,TRBJ2-1,NA,TRBV12-3/TRBV12-4,CASRRTENEQFF,TGTGCCAGCAGGCGCACTGAGAATGAGCAGTTCTTC
NA,TRBJ1-1,NA,TRBV6-1,CASSERSFVTEAFF,TGTGCCAGCAGTGAAAGGAGCTTTGTAACTGAAGCTTTCTTT
TRBD2,TRBJ2-3,NA,TRBV7-7,CASSLTAGGRGADTQYF,TGTGCCAGCAGCTTAACCGCGGGAGGCCGGGGGGCAGATACGCAGTATTTT
NA,TRBJ1-2,NA,TRBV2,CASSPEMGFGYTF,TGTGCCAGCAGTCCTGAAATGGGCTTTGGCTACACCTTC
NA,TRBJ1-5,few,TRBV28,CASSLASVFNQPQHF,TGTGCCAGCAGTTTGGCTAGTGTATTCAATCAGCCCCAGCATTTT
NA,TRBJ2-6,NA,TRBV21-1,CASSNRGAGANVLTF,TGTGCCAGCAGCAATCGCGGGGCTGGGGCCAACGTCCTGACTTTC
TRBD1,TRBJ1-2,NA,TRBV6-5,CASSYSGTGVNYGYTF,TGTGCCAGCAGTTACTCCGGGACAGGGGTTAACTATGGCTACACCTTC
NA,TRBJ2-1,few,TRBV28,CASSLPGYEQFF,TGTGCCAGCAGTCTTCCAGGGTATGAGCAGTTCTTC
NA,TRBJ1-2,few,TRBV19,CASIGPSYGYTF,TGTGCCAGTATTGGGCCCTCCTATGGCTACACCTTC
NA,TRBJ2-7,NA,TRBV4-1,CASSQVLLDLSSSYEQYF,TGCGCCAGCAGCCAAGTATTGTTAGACCTTTCTAGCTCCTACGAGCAGTACTTC
NA,TRBJ1-2,once,TRBV7-2,CASTGGRGSNYGYTF,TGTGCCAGCACTGGGGGGAGAGGGTCTAACTATGGCTACACCTTC
NA,TRBJ2-1,once,TRBV18,CASSLRDSLNEQFF,TGTGCCAGCTCACTCCGGGACTCTCTCAATGAGCAGTTCTTC
NA,TRBJ1-1,NA,TRBV2,CASSGSRGHEAFF,TGTGCCAGCAGTGGAAGCAGGGGCCACGAAGCTTTCTTT
TRBD1,TRBJ2-2,NA,TRBV11-2,CASSSGTVSTGELFF,TGTGCCAGCAGCTCCGGGACAGTCTCTACCGGGGAGCTGTTTTTT
NA,TRBJ2-5,NA,TRBV6-2/TRBV6-3,CASSYSLGAVNQETQYF,TGTGCCAGCAGTTACTCCCTTGGAGCGGTCAACCAAGAGACCCAGTACTTC